The rows below give T cell receptor beta chains drawn from one sample of a study of blood T cell repertoires in COVID-19. Some clones are missing from TCRdb's copy, which holds only in-frame ones; the method was immunoSEQ multiplex PCR. Found here are around 150,000 clones, roughly 93% of them singletons; the top ten hold about 5%. The sample taken for sequencing was peripheral blood. The origin of the receptors is a woman aged 45-60 years with acute or convalescent COVID-19. CDR3s include the opening cysteine and the closing phenylalanine or tryptophan. The order of the fields is J gene, clone size, D gene, V gene, CDR3 DNA, CDR3 protein. A D gene is named only where the DNA matches it firmly. Size is stated for part of the rows, as once, few or many counts, or as a class when the clone is expanded.

TRBJ1-2,NA,NA,TRBV19,TGTGCCAGTAGCCAACAGGGTCTGAACTATGGCTACACCTTC,CASSQQGLNYGYTF
TRBJ1-2,NA,TRBD1,TRBV7-2,TGTGCCAGCAGCCAGCGGCGGGACAGGGAATCTGCTGGCTACACCTTC,CASSQRRDRESAGYTF
TRBJ1-1,NA,NA,TRBV20-1,TGCAGTGCTAGTGGGGGCAGGCTTGAAGCTTTCTTT,CSASGGRLEAFF
TRBJ1-4,NA,NA,TRBV28,TGTGCCAGCAGTTTAGTCATCCGGGGGGCGGGTAATGAAAAACTGTTTTTT,CASSLVIRGAGNEKLFF
TRBJ1-3,once,TRBD1,TRBV2,TGTGCCAGCAGTGGTTCCCGGGACAGAGCCTCTGGAAACACCATATATTTT,CASSGSRDRASGNTIYF
TRBJ2-2,NA,TRBD1,TRBV27,TGTGCCAGCAGTTTTTGGGACAGGGACACCGGGGAGCTGTTTTTT,CASSFWDRDTGELFF
TRBJ1-5,NA,NA,TRBV19,TGTGCCACCGGACCCCTGGGACAAGCCAATCAGCCCCAGCATTTT,CATGPLGQANQPQHF
TRBJ1-5,once,NA,TRBV7-9,TGTGCCAGCAGCTTCGGGGGAAATCAGCCCCAGCATTTT,CASSFGGNQPQHF
TRBJ1-5,NA,TRBD1,TRBV28,TGTGCCAGCAGTACAGGGGAGGGCAATCAGCCCCAGCATTTT,CASSTGEGNQPQHF
TRBJ2-1,NA,TRBD2,TRBV7-2,TGTGCCAGCAGTCTCGCCCGGCTAGCGGGATACAATGAGCAGTTCTTC,CASSLARLAGYNEQFF
TRBJ1-2,NA,TRBD1,TRBV28,TGTGCCAGCGACAGGGGAGGCGGCTACACCTTC,CASDRGGGYTF
TRBJ2-2,NA,TRBD1,TRBV7-8,TGTGCCAGCAGGGAGGGACAGGGGAACACCGGGGAGCTGTTTTTT,CASREGQGNTGELFF
TRBJ1-1,NA,NA,TRBV3-1/TRBV3-2,TGTGCCAGCAGCCCTCCTGGAGCAGGCCGGGGGACTGAAGCTTTCTTT,CASSPPGAGRGTEAFF
TRBJ2-7,NA,NA,TRBV5-1,TGCGCCAGCAGCTTAGGTTATCGGGATCACGAGCAGTACTTC,CASSLGYRDHEQYF
TRBJ1-2,NA,NA,TRBV5-8,TGTGCCAGCAAGAGCCGGGATTCTAACTATGGCTACACCTTC,CASKSRDSNYGYTF
TRBJ2-7,NA,NA,TRBV3-1/TRBV3-2,TGTGCCAGCAGTCAAGGGGGGGCCTACGAGCAGTACTTC,CASSQGGAYEQYF
TRBJ1-5,NA,NA,TRBV2,TGTGCCAGCAGTGAAGACAGGCCCAGGGAGCCCCAGCATTTT,CASSEDRPREPQHF
TRBJ1-5,once,NA,TRBV5-5,TGTGCCAGCAGCTTGGGACAGACGGGTTATGATCAGCCCCAGCATTTT,CASSLGQTGYDQPQHF
TRBJ2-1,NA,NA,TRBV6-2/TRBV6-3,TGTGCCAGCAGTTACATGGCGGAGGCTTACAATGAGCAGTTCTTC,CASSYMAEAYNEQFF
TRBJ1-5,NA,NA,TRBV6-5,TGTGCCAGCATCACGGACAGAACCCATCAGCCCCAGCATTTT,CASITDRTHQPQHF
TRBJ1-1,NA,NA,TRBV11-2,TGTGCCAGCAGCTTATCCAGGGTTGGGACTGAAGCTTTCTTT,CASSLSRVGTEAFF
TRBJ1-2,NA,NA,TRBV19,TGTGCCAGTAGCCGGACAGATGGCTACACCTTC,CASSRTDGYTF
TRBJ1-1,NA,NA,TRBV2,TGTGCCAGCAGTCCCGGGGTTCGCACTGAAGCTTTCTTT,CASSPGVRTEAFF
TRBJ2-7,NA,NA,TRBV5-6,TGTGCCAGCAGCCCTAGGACTACTTTCTCCTACGAGCAGTACTTC,CASSPRTTFSYEQYF
TRBJ1-1,once,NA,TRBV10-3,TGTGCCACCGCCGAGGGATTGAACACTGAAGCTTTCTTT,CATAEGLNTEAFF
TRBJ2-1,NA,NA,TRBV11-2,TGTGCCAGCAGCTTAGGGCGGGATAAGGATGAGCAGTTCTTC,CASSLGRDKDEQFF
TRBJ2-1,NA,TRBD2,TRBV28,TGTGCCAGCAGTTTCCGGGGGGGGAATGAGCAGTTCTTC,CASSFRGGNEQFF
TRBJ1-2,NA,NA,TRBV9,TGTGCCAGCAGCGTAGTAGGCAGAGGCGGCTACACCTTC,CASSVVGRGGYTF
TRBJ1-1,NA,TRBD1,TRBV4-1,TGCGCCAGCAGCCAAGTACGACCAGGGGGCACTGAAGCTTTCTTT,CASSQVRPGGTEAFF
TRBJ1-1,NA,TRBD1,TRBV4-3,TGCGCCAGCAGCCAGAACGCCCGGGACAGGGACACTGAAGCTTTCTTT,CASSQNARDRDTEAFF
TRBJ2-2,NA,TRBD2,TRBV27,TGTGCCAGCAGTCCCCTAGCGGGGGACACCGGGGAGCTGTTTTTT,CASSPLAGDTGELFF
TRBJ1-1,NA,NA,TRBV19,TGTGCCACCTCCAGGGTACCTAACACTGAAGCTTTCTTT,CATSRVPNTEAFF
TRBJ2-3,many,NA,TRBV25-1,TGTGCCAGCCGCAGGGGCACAGATACGCAGTATTTT,CASRRGTDTQYF
TRBJ2-7,NA,TRBD2,TRBV7-3,TGTGCCAGCAGCTCCAATTCTAGCGGGAGAAGGGACGAGCAGTACTTC,CASSSNSSGRRDEQYF
TRBJ2-7,once,TRBD1,TRBV3-1/TRBV3-2,TGTGCCAGCAGCCGGCAGACAGGGGTCGTCAGGAGGTACTTC,CASSRQTGVVRRYF
TRBJ1-2,NA,TRBD1,TRBV7-3,TGTGCCAGCAGTTGGGGACAGGGAGGCGATGGCTACACCTTC,CASSWGQGGDGYTF
TRBJ1-4,NA,TRBD1,TRBV7-9,TGTGCCAGCAGCGGGGGACAGTCTATCGCAACTAATGAAAAACTGTTTTTT,CASSGGQSIATNEKLFF
TRBJ2-3,NA,TRBD2,TRBV6-5,TGTGCCAGCCGGGGACTAGCGGGGACTCATACGCAGTATTTT,CASRGLAGTHTQYF
TRBJ1-1,NA,NA,TRBV6-5,TGTGCCAGCTCGGTAGGGGAATGGAACACTGAAGCTTTCTTT,CASSVGEWNTEAFF
TRBJ2-7,few,NA,TRBV2,TGTGCCAGCAGTGAGTACCTAACTTACGAGCAGTACTTC,CASSEYLTYEQYF
TRBJ2-7,NA,TRBD1,TRBV11-3,TGTGCCAGCAGTGGACAGGGGAGGTCTGGGGAGCAGTACTTC,CASSGQGRSGEQYF